This T cell receptor (beta chain) came from a study of T cells in Graves' hyperthyroidism and ophthalmopathy. Across the whole study: Blood from the periphery was taken at initial diagnosis, before any treatment. Notes on the study in general: Most expanded thyroid clonotypes above 0.001 also appeared in blood. A 13 V-J signature model discriminated ophthalmopathy versus stable hyperthyroidism.

This clonotype was counted ten times or more. Antigen specificity is unknown. The CDR3 is 19 amino acids. Trimming cost V 0 bases and J 6 bases, with 27 bases left between them. Germline CDR1 is LGHNT and CDR2 is FRNRAP. Using RNA transcripts as the source, TCR beta CDR3 regions were amplified. The TCR CDR3 was amplified in a first-round RT-PCR using the HTBI primer set. MiXCR, run by TCRdb on the multiplex PCR reads, gives a single entry per CDR3 protein. The data show under 350,000 distinct CDR3 sequences, over 15% seen once. Not enrolled were patients with uncontrolled infection, other autoimmune disease, pregnancy or lactation.

The sequencing sample was made of blood. This clonotype was obtained from a woman aged 55-69 years with Graves' ophthalmopathy. This chain links TRBV12-5 with TRBJ2-7; D is perhaps TRBD2 (7 bases). The CDR3 DNA is TGTGCTAGTGGTTTGGTAATTGGAGTGACAGGTTCTAGGGGGGGCGAGCAGTACTTC. Encoded protein: CASGLVIGVTGSRGGEQYF. Using reference TRBV12-5 and TRBJ2-7 for the parts outside the CDR3, the full variable domain is DARVTQTPRHKVTEMGQEVTMRCQPILGHNTVFWYRQTMMQGLELLAYFRNRAPLDDSGMPKDRFSAEMPDATLATLKIQPSEPRDSAVYFCASGLVIGVTGSRGGEQYFGPGTRLTVT.